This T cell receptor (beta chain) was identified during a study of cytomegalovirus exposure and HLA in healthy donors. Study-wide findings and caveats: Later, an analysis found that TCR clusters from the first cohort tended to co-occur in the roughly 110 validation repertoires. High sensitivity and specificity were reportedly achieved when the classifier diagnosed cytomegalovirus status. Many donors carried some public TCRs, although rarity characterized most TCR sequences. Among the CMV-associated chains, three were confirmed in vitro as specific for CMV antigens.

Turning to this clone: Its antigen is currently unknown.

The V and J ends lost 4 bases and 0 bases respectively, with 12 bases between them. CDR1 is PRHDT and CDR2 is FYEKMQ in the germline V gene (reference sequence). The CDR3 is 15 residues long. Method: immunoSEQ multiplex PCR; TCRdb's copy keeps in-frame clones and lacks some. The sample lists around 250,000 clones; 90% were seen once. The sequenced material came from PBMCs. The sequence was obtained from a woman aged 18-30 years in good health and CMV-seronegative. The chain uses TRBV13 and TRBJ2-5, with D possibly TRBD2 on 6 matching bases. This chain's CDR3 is CASSWVWGDQETQYF. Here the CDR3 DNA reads TGTGCCAGCAGCTGGGTCTGGGGGGACCAAGAGACCCAGTACTTC.